This entry describes one T cell receptor beta chain. The target antigen is unknown. The data are from a study of T-cell reconstitution after alpha-beta-depleted transplantation in children. Germline assignment: CDR1 ENHRY and CDR2 SYGVKD. V lost 7 bases and J lost 0, with 10 bases in between. The CDR3 has 14 amino acids. Study-level findings and limits: At around two months after transplant, the alpha-beta T cells were reportedly derived from several hundred expanded clones that came from non-depleted graft cells.

As it was prepared, the TCRbeta library received unique molecular identifiers. MiXCR, applied by TCRdb to the PCR reads, yields one record per CDR3 protein. The data hold 350,000 to 500,000 distinct CDR3 sequences, with around two fifths observed a single time. This TCR was sampled from a girl aged 2 to 10 with aplastic anemia, due to receive a stem cell transplant. The rearrangement uses TRBV10-3 and TRBJ2-1; D is undetermined. The sequencing here drew on PBMCs, taken before TCRalphabeta/CD19-depleted stem cell transplant. Written as DNA, the CDR3 is TGTGCCATCATTGGTTGGAGCTCCTACAATGAGCAGTTCTTC. Its protein is CAIIGWSSYNEQFF.